These 5 T cell receptor beta chains originate from one sample sequenced in a study of cytomegalovirus exposure and HLA in healthy donors. PCR was performed using 60 Vbeta and 13 Jbeta primers. Produced via immunoSEQ multiplex PCR; TCRdb's table is partial and in-frame only. This sample's clone table lists under 95,000 clones. Sequenced: PBMCs. Receptors were obtained from a female donor in good health and CMV-seropositive.

The chain has TRBV5-3 and TRBJ2-7; TRBD2 agrees at 7 bases. TRBV5-3 belongs to the ORF category, with a function that is uncertain. CDR3 length: 13 residues. V lost 5 bases, J lost 2 bases, and 4 bases stayed unmatched. CDR3: CARRALAPYEQYF. DNA for the CDR3: TGTGCCAGAAGGGCACTAGCGCCCTACGAGCAGTACTTC.

The gene calls are TRBV7-9 and TRBJ2-5; 11 bases align to TRBD2. The CDR3 runs to 16 residues. Trimming at V came to 5 bases and at J to 3 bases, leaving 8 bases not matched to a gene. Germline CDR1 reads SEHNR; CDR2 reads FQNEAQ (reference sequence). The CDR3 reads CASSAGLADYEETQYF. CDR3 coding DNA: TGTGCCAGCAGCGCGGGACTAGCGGACTACGAAGAGACCCAGTACTTC.

The chain is built from TRBV19 and TRBJ2-2; TRBD1 matches at 9 bases. This CDR3 comprises 15 residues. Germline V gives CDR1 LNHDA, CDR2 SQIVND (reference sequence). V was clipped by 6 bases and J by 5 bases; unmatched bases: 7. CDR3: CASRKDRGWTGELFF. The CDR3 DNA sequence: TGTGCCAGTAGGAAGGACAGGGGATGGACCGGGGAGCTGTTTTTT.

V and J are TRBV6-5 and TRBJ2-5; D uncertain. The CDR3 spans 13 residues. The ends were cut back, 3 bases at V and 2 bases at J, with 7 bases in the middle. The germline gives CDR1 MNHEY, CDR2 SVGAGI. The CDR3 bases are TGTGCCAGCAGTTATTCCAGGCAAGAGACCCAGTACTTC. Protein: CASSYSRQETQYF.

This chain connects TRBV11-2 to TRBJ2-7; the D gene is possibly TRBD2 (5 bases). The CDR3 runs to 12 residues. Per the germline V gene, CDR1 is SGHAT and CDR2 is FQNNGV. V lost 5 bases and J lost 2, with 7 bases in between. The CDR3 DNA sequence: TGTGCCAGCAGCGTTAGCGCCTACGAGCAGTACTTC. This codes for CASSVSAYEQYF.